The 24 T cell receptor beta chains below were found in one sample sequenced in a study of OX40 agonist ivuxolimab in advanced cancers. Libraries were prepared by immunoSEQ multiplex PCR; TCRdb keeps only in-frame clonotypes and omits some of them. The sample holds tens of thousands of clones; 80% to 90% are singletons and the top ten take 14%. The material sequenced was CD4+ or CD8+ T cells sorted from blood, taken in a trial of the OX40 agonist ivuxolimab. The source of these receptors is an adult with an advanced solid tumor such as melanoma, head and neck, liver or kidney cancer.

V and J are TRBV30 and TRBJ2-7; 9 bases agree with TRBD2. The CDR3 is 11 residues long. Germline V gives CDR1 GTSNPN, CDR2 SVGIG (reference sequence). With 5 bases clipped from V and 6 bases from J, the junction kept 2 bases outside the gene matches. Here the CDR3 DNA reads TGTGCCTGGGATAGCGGGAGCGAGCAGTACTTC. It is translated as CAWDSGSEQYF.

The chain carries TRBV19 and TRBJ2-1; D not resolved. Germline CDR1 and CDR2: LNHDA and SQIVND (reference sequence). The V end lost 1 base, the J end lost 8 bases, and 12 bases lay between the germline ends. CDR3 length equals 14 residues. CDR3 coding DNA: TGTGCCAGTAGTATAGGACACGGCTCCGATGAGCAGTTCTTC. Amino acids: CASSIGHGSDEQFF.

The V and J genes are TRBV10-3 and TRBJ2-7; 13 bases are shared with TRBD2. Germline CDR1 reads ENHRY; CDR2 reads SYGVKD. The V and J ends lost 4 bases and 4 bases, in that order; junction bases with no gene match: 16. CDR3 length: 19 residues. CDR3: CAISGQTGTSGKLGYEQYF. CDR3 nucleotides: TGTGCCATCAGTGGACAAACCGGGACTAGCGGGAAGTTAGGGTACGAGCAGTACTTC.

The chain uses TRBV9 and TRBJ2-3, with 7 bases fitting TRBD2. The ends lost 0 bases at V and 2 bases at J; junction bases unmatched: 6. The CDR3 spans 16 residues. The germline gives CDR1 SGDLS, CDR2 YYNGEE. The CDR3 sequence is CASSVEWEGITDTQYF. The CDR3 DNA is TGTGCCAGCAGCGTAGAGTGGGAGGGAATCACAGATACGCAGTATTTT.

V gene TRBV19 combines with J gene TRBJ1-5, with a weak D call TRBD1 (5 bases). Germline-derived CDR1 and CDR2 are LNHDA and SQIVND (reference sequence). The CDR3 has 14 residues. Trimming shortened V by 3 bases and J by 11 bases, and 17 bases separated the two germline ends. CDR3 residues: CASSIWMTAEAQHF. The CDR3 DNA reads TGTGCCAGTAGTATTTGGATGACAGCGGAGGCCCAGCATTTT.

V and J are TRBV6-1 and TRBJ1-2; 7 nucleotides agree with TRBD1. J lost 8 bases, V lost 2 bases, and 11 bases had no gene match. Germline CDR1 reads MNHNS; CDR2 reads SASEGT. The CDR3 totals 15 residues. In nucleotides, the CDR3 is TGTGCCAGCAGTGAAAATTGGACAGGTGAGGAAGGCTACACCTTC. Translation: CASSENWTGEEGYTF.

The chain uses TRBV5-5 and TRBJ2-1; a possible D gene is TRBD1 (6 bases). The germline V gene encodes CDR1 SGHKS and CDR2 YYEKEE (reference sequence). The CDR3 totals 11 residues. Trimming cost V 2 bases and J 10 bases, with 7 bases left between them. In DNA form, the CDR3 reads TGTGCCAGCAGCTTTAGGGGGGAGCAGTTCTTC. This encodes CASSFRGEQFF.

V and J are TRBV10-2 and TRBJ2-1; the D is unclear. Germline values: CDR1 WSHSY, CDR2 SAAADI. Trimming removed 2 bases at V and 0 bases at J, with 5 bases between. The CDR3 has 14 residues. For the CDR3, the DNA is TGCGCCAGCAGTGAGCGTGGCTCCTACAATGAGCAGTTCTTC. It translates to CASSERGSYNEQFF.

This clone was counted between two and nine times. CDR3 DNA sequence: TGTGCCAGCAGCCTATGGGACAGCAACTCCTACGAGCAGTACTTC. Translation: CASSLWDSNSYEQYF. The rearrangement uses TRBV7-2 and TRBJ2-7; 7 nucleotides align to TRBD1. CDR3 length: 15 amino acids. CDR1 is SGHTA and CDR2 is FQGNSA in the germline V gene. The trim removed 5 bases at V and 0 bases at J, leaving 7 bases unmatched.

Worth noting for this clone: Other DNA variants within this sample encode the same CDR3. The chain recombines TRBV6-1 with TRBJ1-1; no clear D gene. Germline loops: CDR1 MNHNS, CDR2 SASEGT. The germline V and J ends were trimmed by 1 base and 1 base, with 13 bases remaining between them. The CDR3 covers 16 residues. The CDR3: CASSEGGGRWNTEAFF. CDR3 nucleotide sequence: TGTGCCAGCAGTGAAGGAGGAGGGCGTTGGAACACTGAAGCTTTCTTT.

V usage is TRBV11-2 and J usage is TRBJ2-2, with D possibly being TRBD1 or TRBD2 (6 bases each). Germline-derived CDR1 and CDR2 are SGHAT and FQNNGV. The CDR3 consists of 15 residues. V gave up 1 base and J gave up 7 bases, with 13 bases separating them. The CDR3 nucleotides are TGTGCCAGCAGCTTAGTCACAGGGCGGGACGGGGAGCTGTTTTTT. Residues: CASSLVTGRDGELFF.

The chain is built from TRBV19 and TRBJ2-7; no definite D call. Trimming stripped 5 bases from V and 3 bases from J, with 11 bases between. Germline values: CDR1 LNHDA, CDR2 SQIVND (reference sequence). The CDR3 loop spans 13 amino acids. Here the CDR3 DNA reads TGTGCCAGTAGTTATGGTACGGGCTACGAGCAGTACTTC. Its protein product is CASSYGTGYEQYF.

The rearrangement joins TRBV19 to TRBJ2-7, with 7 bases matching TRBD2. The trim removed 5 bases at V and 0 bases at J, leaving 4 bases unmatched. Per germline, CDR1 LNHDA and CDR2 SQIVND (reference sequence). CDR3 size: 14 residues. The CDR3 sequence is CASSAGTISYEQYF. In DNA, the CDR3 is TGTGCCAGTAGTGCCGGGACTATCTCCTACGAGCAGTACTTC. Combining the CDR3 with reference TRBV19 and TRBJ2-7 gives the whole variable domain DGGITQSPKYLFRKEGQNVTLSCEQNLNHDAMYWYRQDPGQGLRLIYYSQIVNDFQKGDIAEGYSVSREKKESFPLTVTSAQKNPTAFYLCASSAGTISYEQYFGPGTRLTVT.

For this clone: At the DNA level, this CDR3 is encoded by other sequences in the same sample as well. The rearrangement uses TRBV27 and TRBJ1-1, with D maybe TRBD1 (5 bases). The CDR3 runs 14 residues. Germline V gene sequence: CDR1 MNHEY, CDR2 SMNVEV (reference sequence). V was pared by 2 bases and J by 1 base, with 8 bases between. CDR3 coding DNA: TGTGCCAGCAGTTTACTCGGGGGGAACACTGAAGCTTTCTTT. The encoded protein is CASSLLGGNTEAFF.

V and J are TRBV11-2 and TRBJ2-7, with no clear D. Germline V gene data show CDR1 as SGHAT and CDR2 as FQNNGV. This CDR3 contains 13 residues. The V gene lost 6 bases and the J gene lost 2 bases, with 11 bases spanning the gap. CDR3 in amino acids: CASSRGPPYEQYF. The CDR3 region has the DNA TGTGCCAGCAGTCGTGGGCCACCCTACGAGCAGTACTTC. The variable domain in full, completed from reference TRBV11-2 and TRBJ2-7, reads EAGVAQSPRYKIIEKRQSVAFWCNPISGHATLYWYQQILGQGPKLLIQFQNNGVVDDSQLPKDRFSAERLKGVDSTLKIQPAKLEDSAVYLCASSRGPPYEQYFGPGTRLTVT.

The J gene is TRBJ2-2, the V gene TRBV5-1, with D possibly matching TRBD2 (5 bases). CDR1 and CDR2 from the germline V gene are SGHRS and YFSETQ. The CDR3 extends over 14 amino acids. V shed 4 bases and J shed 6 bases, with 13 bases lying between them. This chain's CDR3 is CASSPHGGSGELFF. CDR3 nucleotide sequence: TGCGCCAGCAGCCCGCATGGCGGGTCCGGGGAGCTGTTTTTT.

CDR3 nucleotide sequence: TGTGCCAGCAGGGACCTCCTAGCGGCCGAGTCTGCCCAGTACTTC. Its protein is CASRDLLAAESAQYF. The chain has TRBV27 and TRBJ2-5; 7 nucleotides agree with TRBD2. Looked up from germline, CDR1 is MNHEY and CDR2 is SMNVEV (reference sequence). This CDR3 contains 15 residues. V shed 6 bases, J shed 9 bases, and the junction held 16 bases outside the gene matches.

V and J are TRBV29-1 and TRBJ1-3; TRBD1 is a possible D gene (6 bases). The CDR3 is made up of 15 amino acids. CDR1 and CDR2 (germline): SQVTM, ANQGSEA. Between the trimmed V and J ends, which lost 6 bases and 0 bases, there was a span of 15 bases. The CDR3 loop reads CSVYDAGASGNTIYF. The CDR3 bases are TGCAGCGTCTATGACGCAGGGGCCTCTGGAAACACCATATATTTT.

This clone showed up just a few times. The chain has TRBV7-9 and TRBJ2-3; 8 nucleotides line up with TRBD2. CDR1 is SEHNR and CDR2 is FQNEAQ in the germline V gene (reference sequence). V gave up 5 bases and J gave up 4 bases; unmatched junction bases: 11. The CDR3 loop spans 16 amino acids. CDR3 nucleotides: TGTGCCAGCAGCGGGGACGAGCGGGGGCCCTCAGATACGCAGTATTTT. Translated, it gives CASSGDERGPSDTQYF.

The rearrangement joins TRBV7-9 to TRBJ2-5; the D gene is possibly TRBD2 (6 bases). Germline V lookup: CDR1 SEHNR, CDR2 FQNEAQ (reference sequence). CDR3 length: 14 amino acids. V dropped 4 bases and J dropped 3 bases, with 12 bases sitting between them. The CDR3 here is CASSSRDSKETQYF. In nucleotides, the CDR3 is TGTGCCAGCAGCTCCCGGGACTCGAAAGAGACCCAGTACTTC.

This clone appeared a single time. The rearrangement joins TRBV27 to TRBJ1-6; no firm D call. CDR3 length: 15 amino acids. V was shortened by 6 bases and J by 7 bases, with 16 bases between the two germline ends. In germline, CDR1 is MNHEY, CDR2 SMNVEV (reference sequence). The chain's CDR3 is CASRYGSYTNSPLHF. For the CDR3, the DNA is TGTGCCAGCAGATATGGGTCCTATACAAATTCACCCCTCCACTTT.

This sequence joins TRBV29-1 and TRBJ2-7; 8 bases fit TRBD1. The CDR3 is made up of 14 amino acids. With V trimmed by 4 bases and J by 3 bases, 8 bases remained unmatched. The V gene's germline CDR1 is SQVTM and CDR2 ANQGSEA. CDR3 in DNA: TGCAGCGTTGTAGGGACAGGAGCGGGCTACGAGCAGTACTTC. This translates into CSVVGTGAGYEQYF.

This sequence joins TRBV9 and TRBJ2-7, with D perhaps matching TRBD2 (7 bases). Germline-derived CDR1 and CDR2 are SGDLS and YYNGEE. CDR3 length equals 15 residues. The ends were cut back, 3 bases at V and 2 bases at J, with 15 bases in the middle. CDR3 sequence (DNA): TGTGCCAGCAGCGCAGAGGGAGGGGGAACCTACGAGCAGTACTTC. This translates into CASSAEGGGTYEQYF.

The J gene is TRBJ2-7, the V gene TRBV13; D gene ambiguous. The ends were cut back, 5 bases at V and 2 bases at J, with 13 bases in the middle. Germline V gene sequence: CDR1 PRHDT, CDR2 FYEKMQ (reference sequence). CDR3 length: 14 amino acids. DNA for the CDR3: TGTGCCAGCAGCCCCGTGATACAAGCCTACGAGCAGTACTTC. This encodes CASSPVIQAYEQYF.